Listed below are T cell receptor beta chains from one sample, sequenced in a study of cytomegalovirus exposure and HLA in healthy donors. Only in-frame clones appear in the TCRdb table, and some are missing; sequencing was by immunoSEQ multiplex PCR. The sample has 70,000 to 90,000 clones, roughly 74% seen once. The material sequenced was PBMCs. These receptors were obtained from a man aged 35 to 55 in good health and CMV-seronegative. Each CDR3 is given with its conserved first and last residue. A D gene is named only where the DNA matches it firmly. A clone size is listed for some rows: how often the clone was seen (once, few, many), or a class if it is expanded.

D	V	size	J	CDR3	DNA
NA	TRBV6-5	few	TRBJ1-3	CASSSVNTIYF	TGTGCCAGCAGTTCTGTGAACACCATATATTTT
TRBD1	TRBV19	NA	TRBJ2-3	CASSIWDRGEDTQYF	TGTGCCAGTAGTATTTGGGACAGGGGGGAGGATACGCAGTATTTT
NA	TRBV28	few	TRBJ2-4	CASSLEMRGIQYF	TGTGCCAGCAGTCTAGAGATGCGGGGCATTCAGTACTTC
TRBD2	TRBV15	NA	TRBJ2-1	CATSRGGGLAANEQFF	TGTGCCACCAGCAGAGGGGGGGGACTAGCGGCCAATGAGCAGTTCTTC
TRBD1	TRBV19	NA	TRBJ2-5	CASSKIQGAGETQYF	TGTGCCAGTAGTAAAATTCAGGGGGCTGGAGAGACCCAGTACTTC
NA	TRBV28	NA	TRBJ2-7	CASTGTSPGLYEQYF	TGTGCCAGCACTGGGACAAGTCCCGGGTTATACGAGCAGTACTTC
NA	TRBV7-2	NA	TRBJ1-5	CASSLDRVDFGQPQHF	TGTGCCAGCAGCTTAGATCGGGTGGATTTCGGTCAGCCCCAGCATTTT
NA	TRBV10-3	NA	TRBJ2-7	CAILSGYEQYF	TGTGCCATCTTGTCCGGGTACGAGCAGTACTTC
TRBD1	TRBV28	NA	TRBJ1-6	CASSGRDRAGSPLHF	TGTGCCAGCAGTGGCCGGGACAGGGCGGGTTCACCCCTCCACTTT
TRBD1	TRBV4-2	NA	TRBJ1-1	CASSQAEGAVAEAFF	TGTGCCAGCAGCCAAGCTGAGGGGGCGGTTGCTGAAGCTTTCTTT
TRBD1	TRBV18	NA	TRBJ1-5	CASSSQGANQPQHF	TGTGCCAGCTCATCACAGGGGGCCAATCAGCCCCAGCATTTT
NA	TRBV30	NA	TRBJ2-2	CAWSEIPRAGELFF	TGTGCCTGGAGTGAAATTCCTCGGGCCGGGGAGCTGTTTTTT
NA	TRBV7-3	once	TRBJ2-7	CASSPLGGSYEQYF	TGTGCCAGCAGTCCGCTGGGGGGATCCTACGAGCAGTACTTC
NA	TRBV7-9	NA	TRBJ1-1	CASSSRHSGLNTEAFF	TGTGCCAGCAGCTCGCGGCACTCGGGTCTCAACACTGAAGCTTTCTTT
TRBD2	TRBV2	once	TRBJ2-2	CASRSRGLAGAGELFF	TGTGCCAGCAGAAGTAGGGGACTAGCGGGCGCCGGGGAGCTGTTTTTT
NA	TRBV25-1	NA	TRBJ2-3	CASSVQGTDTQYF	TGTGCCAGCAGTGTTCAGGGCACAGATACGCAGTATTTT
NA	TRBV28	NA	TRBJ2-7	CAHNRGIVGEQYF	TGTGCACACAACCGGGGTATCGTCGGCGAGCAGTACTTC
NA	TRBV6-5	NA	TRBJ1-1	CASTPGVGNTEAFF	TGTGCCAGCACTCCAGGGGTTGGGAACACTGAAGCTTTCTTT
NA	TRBV18	NA	TRBJ1-1	CASSPIEGTEAFF	TGTGCCAGCTCACCGATAGAGGGCACCGAAGCTTTCTTT
NA	TRBV10-2	NA	TRBJ2-7	CASSDRFRAHHEQYF	TGCGCCAGCAGTGATCGGTTCAGGGCACACCACGAGCAGTACTTC
TRBD2	TRBV6-5	NA	TRBJ2-2	CASLSGGAPGELFF	TGTGCCAGTCTTAGCGGGGGGGCCCCCGGGGAGCTGTTTTTT
TRBD1	TRBV7-7	NA	TRBJ2-5	CASSLQPGGQGQETQYF	TGTGCTAGCAGCTTACAGCCAGGGGGCCAGGGGCAAGAGACCCAGTACTTC
NA	TRBV15	NA	TRBJ2-7	CATSRGGEQYF	TGTGCCACCAGCAGAGGCGGCGAGCAGTACTTC
NA	TRBV9	NA	TRBJ2-2	CASSTGITGELFF	TGTGCCAGCAGCACAGGGATCACCGGGGAGCTGTTTTTT
NA	TRBV12-5	NA	TRBJ2-5	CASGLLGSGEETQYF	TGTGCTAGTGGTTTGTTGGGCTCGGGGGAAGAGACCCAGTACTTC
NA	TRBV30	NA	TRBJ1-1	CAWKGQKNTEAFF	TGTGCCTGGAAAGGACAGAAGAACACTGAAGCTTTCTTT
NA	TRBV29-1	few	TRBJ1-5	CSATEGVSNQPQHF	TGCAGCGCCACGGAAGGAGTTAGCAATCAGCCCCAGCATTTT
NA	TRBV5-4	NA	TRBJ2-2	CASSLTAVGTGELFF	TGTGCCAGCAGCCTGACGGCGGTGGGCACCGGGGAGCTGTTTTTT
TRBD2	TRBV9	NA	TRBJ2-3	CASSVDPSGTSTDTQYF	TGTGCCAGCAGCGTAGATCCTAGCGGGACTAGCACAGATACGCAGTATTTT
NA	TRBV28	NA	TRBJ1-2	CASSRPHHRGIYGYTF	TGTGCCAGCAGTCGCCCACATCACCGGGGGATCTATGGCTACACCTTC
TRBD1	TRBV5-1	NA	TRBJ2-5	CASSSTGTGGLETQYF	TGCGCCAGCAGCTCAACCGGGACAGGGGGGCTCGAGACCCAGTACTTC
NA	TRBV4-1	NA	TRBJ2-7	CASSQEGQFFYEQYF	TGCGCCAGCAGCCAGGAAGGACAGTTTTTCTACGAGCAGTACTTC
NA	TRBV15	NA	TRBJ1-1	CATSRGGRAANTEAFF	TGTGCCACCAGCAGAGGGGGGCGAGCGGCGAACACTGAAGCTTTCTTT
TRBD1	TRBV15	NA	TRBJ1-1	CATSTGTGGAEAFF	TGTGCCACCAGCACAGGGACAGGGGGCGCGGAGGCTTTCTTT
NA	TRBV27	NA	TRBJ2-6	CASSPFSGANVLTF	TGTGCCAGCAGTCCGTTTTCTGGGGCCAACGTCCTGACTTTC
NA	TRBV19	NA	TRBJ1-4	CASRNPDSEKLFF	TGTGCCAGTAGGAACCCCGACAGTGAAAAACTGTTTTTT
NA	TRBV9	NA	TRBJ2-7	CASSVGAQVNEQYF	TGTGCCAGCAGCGTAGGAGCCCAAGTGAACGAGCAGTACTTC
NA	TRBV12-5	NA	TRBJ1-2	CASGLATAMRGYTF	TGTGCTAGTGGTTTGGCAACCGCCATGAGGGGCTACACCTTC
NA	TRBV5-4	NA	TRBJ1-1	CASSPSLNTEAFF	TGTGCCAGCAGCCCTTCCTTGAACACTGAAGCTTTCTTT
NA	TRBV5-1	NA	TRBJ1-4	CASSLVSATNEKLFF	TGCGCCAGCAGCTTGGTGTCGGCAACTAATGAAAAACTGTTTTTT
TRBD1	TRBV7-9	once	TRBJ2-2	CASSLGSGTDNTGELFF	TGTGCCAGCAGCTTAGGGAGTGGGACAGATAACACCGGGGAGCTGTTTTTT
NA	TRBV9	NA	TRBJ1-5	CASSAPYRDQQPQHF	TGTGCCAGCAGCGCCCCTTACAGGGACCAACAGCCCCAGCATTTT
NA	TRBV2	NA	TRBJ1-2	CASSLQGPGIGYTF	TGTGCCAGCAGTTTACAGGGTCCGGGGATTGGCTACACCTTC
NA	TRBV7-9	NA	TRBJ2-5	CASSYRVGETQYF	TGTGCCAGCAGCTACAGGGTTGGAGAGACCCAGTACTTC
NA	TRBV5-4	NA	TRBJ1-1	CASSPVGRYTPNTEAFF	TGTGCCAGCAGCCCTGTGGGCAGGTACACCCCTAACACTGAAGCTTTCTTT
NA	TRBV7-9	NA	TRBJ2-7	CASTDLGSGEQYF	TGTGCCAGCACCGATCTAGGGTCGGGGGAGCAGTACTTC
NA	TRBV28	NA	TRBJ2-7	CASSLWGERAVRCEQYF	TGTGCCAGCAGTTTATGGGGGGAGCGGGCAGTGCGGTGCGAGCAGTACTTC
TRBD1	TRBV7-9	NA	TRBJ2-7	CASSFGTDGTYEQYF	TGTGCCAGCAGCTTTGGGACAGATGGCACCTACGAGCAGTACTTC
NA	TRBV6-5	NA	TRBJ1-5	CASRVRGNQPQHF	TGTGCCAGCAGGGTACGGGGCAATCAGCCCCAGCATTTT
NA	TRBV18	NA	TRBJ2-5	CASSPSGGTETSRKTQYF	TGTGCCAGCTCACCCTCGGGAGGGACAGAAACCTCTCGGAAGACCCAGTACTTC
NA	TRBV6-1	NA	TRBJ2-7	CASSPLRTNFVEQYF	TGTGCCAGCAGTCCCCTCCGGACTAATTTTGTCGAGCAGTACTTC
TRBD2	TRBV10-3	NA	TRBJ2-2	CAIKAGGPSIGELFF	TGTGCCATCAAGGCGGGGGGGCCCTCGATCGGGGAGCTGTTTTTT
NA	TRBV27	NA	TRBJ2-5	CASRTSSETQYF	TGTGCCAGCAGAACTAGCAGCGAGACCCAGTACTTC